A single T cell receptor (beta chain) is shown here with its context. Antigen: not known. The data stem from a study of cytomegalovirus exposure and HLA in healthy donors. Study observations and caveats: A link between a missense DCLRE1C variant and TCR beta V- and J-gene trimming emerged from a later analysis. About 90% or about 30% of the time was how often most TCR beta V segments were productive, according to an earlier analysis.

CDR3 size: 13 residues. Germline V lookup: CDR1 MDHEN, CDR2 SYDVKM. Trimming cost V 4 bases and J 6 bases; bases outside gene matches: 6. PCR was performed using 60 Vbeta and 13 Jbeta primers. TCRdb keeps only in-frame clones here, not all; method: immunoSEQ multiplex PCR. The sample records roughly 170,000 clones, about 80% being singletons. This TCR was sampled from a man younger than 45 in good health and CMV-seronegative. Sequenced sample: PBMCs. The gene calls are TRBV28 and TRBJ2-7, with 7 bases fitting TRBD1. The CDR3, as DNA: TGTGCCAGCAGTTCCCCGGACAGGCCCGAGCAGTACTTC. This translates into CASSSPDRPEQYF. Supplemented by reference TRBV28 and TRBJ2-7, the full variable domain reads DVKVTQSSRYLVKRTGEKVFLECVQDMDHENMFWYRQDPGLGLRLIYFSYDVKMKEKGDIPEGYSVSREKKERFSLILESASTNQTSMYLCASSSPDRPEQYFGPGTRLTVT.